The source of this TCR beta chain is a study of CD8 T cells in ankylosing spondylitis. Study-wide results and caveats: Existing reports had already noted some motif variants in reactive arthritis synovial fluid and blood. As for the disease-linked clones, they showed a CD8+ phenotype and occurred at relatively low frequencies in peripheral blood. The study looked at matched synovial fluid samples from ankylosing spondylitis patients. Disease-linked clones were reported to be significantly enriched there.

It was by quantitative 5'-RACE with molecular barcodes that TCR beta libraries were made. One entry per CDR3 protein results from TCRdb running MiXCR on the 5' RACE reads. The sample has under 250,000 distinct CDR3 sequences; 9.5% to 12% are singletons. Details on this clonotype: Its target is unknown.

The CDR3 has 15 residues. The germline V gene has CDR1 LNHDA and CDR2 SQIVND (reference sequence). V shed 3 bases, J shed 5 bases, and the junction held 7 bases outside the gene matches. The sequenced material came from blood, either unsorted or a sorted T cell fraction (not recorded which). This sequence joins TRBV19 and TRBJ2-5, with 9 bases identical to TRBD1. The sequence came from a male donor with ankylosing spondylitis or in good health (not recorded which). CDR3: CASSITGGARETQYF. CDR3 coding DNA: TGTGCCAGTAGTATCACAGGGGGCGCCCGGGAGACCCAGTACTTC.